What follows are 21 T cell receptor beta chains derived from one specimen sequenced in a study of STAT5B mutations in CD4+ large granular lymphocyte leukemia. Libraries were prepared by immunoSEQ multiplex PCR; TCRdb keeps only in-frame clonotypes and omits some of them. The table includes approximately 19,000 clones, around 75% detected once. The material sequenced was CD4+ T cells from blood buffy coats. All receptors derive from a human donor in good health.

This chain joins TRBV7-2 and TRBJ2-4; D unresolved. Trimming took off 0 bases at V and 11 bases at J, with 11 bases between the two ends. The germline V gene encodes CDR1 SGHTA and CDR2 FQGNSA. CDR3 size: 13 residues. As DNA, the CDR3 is TGTGCCAGCAGCTTAGCGAGCTCCGGGTTTCAGTACTTC. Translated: CASSLASSGFQYF. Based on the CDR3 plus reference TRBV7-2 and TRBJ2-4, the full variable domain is GAGVSQSPSNKVTEKGKDVELRCDPISGHTALYWYRQSLGQGLEFLIYFQGNSAPDKSGLPSDRFSAERTGGSVSTLTIQRTQQEDSAVYLCASSLASSGFQYFGAGTRLSVL.

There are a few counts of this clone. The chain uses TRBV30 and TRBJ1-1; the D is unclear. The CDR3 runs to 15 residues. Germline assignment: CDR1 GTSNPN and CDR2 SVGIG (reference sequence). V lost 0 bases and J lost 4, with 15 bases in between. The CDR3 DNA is TGTGCCTGGAGTGTACTCGGGCAGGTAGGCACTGAAGCTTTCTTT. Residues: CAWSVLGQVGTEAFF.

CDR3 amino acids: CASSLAGVANTGELFF. DNA for the CDR3: TGTGCCAGCAGTCTCGCGGGAGTTGCGAACACCGGGGAGCTGTTTTTT. The rearrangement links TRBV7-8 to TRBJ2-2; 7 nucleotides align to TRBD2. The ends lost 6 bases at V and 0 bases at J; junction bases unmatched: 7. This CDR3 spans 16 amino acids. The germline gives CDR1 SGHVS, CDR2 FQNEAQ.

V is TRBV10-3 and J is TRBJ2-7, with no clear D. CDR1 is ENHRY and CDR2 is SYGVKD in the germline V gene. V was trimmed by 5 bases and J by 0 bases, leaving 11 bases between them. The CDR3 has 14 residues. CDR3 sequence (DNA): TGTGCCATCAGTCCCGGACGGGTCTCCTACGAGCAGTACTTC. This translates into CAISPGRVSYEQYF.

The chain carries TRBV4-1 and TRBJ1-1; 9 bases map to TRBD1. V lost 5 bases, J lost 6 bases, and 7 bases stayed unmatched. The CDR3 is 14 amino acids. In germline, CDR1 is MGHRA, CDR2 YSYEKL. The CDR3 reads CASSYSTGGPEAFF. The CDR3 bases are TGCGCCAGCAGCTACAGTACAGGGGGCCCTGAAGCTTTCTTT.

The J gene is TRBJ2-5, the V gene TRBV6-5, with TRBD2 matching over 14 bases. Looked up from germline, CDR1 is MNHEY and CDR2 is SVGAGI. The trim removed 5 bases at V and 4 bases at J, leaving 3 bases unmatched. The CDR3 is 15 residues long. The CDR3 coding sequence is TGTGCCAGCAGTCCTGGACTAGCGGGAGGAGAGACCCAGTACTTC. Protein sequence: CASSPGLAGGETQYF.

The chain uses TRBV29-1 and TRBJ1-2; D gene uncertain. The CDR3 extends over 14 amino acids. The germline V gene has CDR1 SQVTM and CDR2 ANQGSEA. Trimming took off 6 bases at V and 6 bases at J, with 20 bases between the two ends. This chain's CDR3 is CSVEGGNQDDGYTF. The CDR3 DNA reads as TGCAGCGTGGAGGGAGGGAACCAAGATGATGGCTACACCTTC. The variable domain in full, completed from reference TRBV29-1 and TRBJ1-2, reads SAVISQKPSRDICQRGTSLTIQCQVDSQVTMMFWYRQQPGQSLTLIATANQGSEATYESGFVIDKFPISRPNLTFSTLTVSNMSPEDSSIYLCSVEGGNQDDGYTFGSGTRLTVV.

The CDR3 DNA follows: TGTGCCTGGGCTAGGACCGGGGCCGGGGAGCTGTTTTTT. Translation: CAWARTGAGELFF. The chain uses TRBV30 and TRBJ2-2, with D possibly TRBD2 on 5 matching bases. This CDR3 comprises 13 residues. V lost 5 bases to trimming and J lost 6 bases, with 13 bases between them. Germline V gene sequence: CDR1 GTSNPN, CDR2 SVGIG (reference sequence).

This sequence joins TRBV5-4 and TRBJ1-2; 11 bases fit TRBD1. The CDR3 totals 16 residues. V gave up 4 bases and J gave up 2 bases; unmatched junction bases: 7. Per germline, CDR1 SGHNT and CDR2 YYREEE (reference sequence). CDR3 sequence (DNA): TGTGCCAGCAGCCGATCGGGACAGGGGGAAAACTATGGCTACACCTTC. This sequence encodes CASSRSGQGENYGYTF.

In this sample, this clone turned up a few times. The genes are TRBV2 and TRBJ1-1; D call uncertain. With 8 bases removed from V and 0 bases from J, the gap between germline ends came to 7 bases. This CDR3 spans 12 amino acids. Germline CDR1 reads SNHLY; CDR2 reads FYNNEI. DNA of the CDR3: TGTGCCAGCTGGGTCCTGAACACTGAAGCTTTCTTT. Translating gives CASWVLNTEAFF.

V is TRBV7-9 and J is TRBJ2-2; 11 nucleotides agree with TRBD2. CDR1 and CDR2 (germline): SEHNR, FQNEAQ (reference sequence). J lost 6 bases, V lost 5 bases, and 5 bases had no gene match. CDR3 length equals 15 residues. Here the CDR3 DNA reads TGTGCCAGCAGCCCACTAGCGGGAGTTTCCGGGGAGCTGTTTTTT. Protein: CASSPLAGVSGELFF.

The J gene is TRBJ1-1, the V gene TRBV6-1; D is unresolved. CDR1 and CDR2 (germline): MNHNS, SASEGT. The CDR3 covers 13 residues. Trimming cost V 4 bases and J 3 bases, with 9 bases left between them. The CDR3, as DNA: TGTGCCAGCAGTGGGACCTTGGACACTGAAGCTTTCTTT. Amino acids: CASSGTLDTEAFF.

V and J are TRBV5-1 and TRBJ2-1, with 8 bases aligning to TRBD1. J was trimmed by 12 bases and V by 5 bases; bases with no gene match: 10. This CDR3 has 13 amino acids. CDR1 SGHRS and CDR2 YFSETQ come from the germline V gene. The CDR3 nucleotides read TGCGCCAGCAGAGACGGACAGGGTGATATGCAGTTCTTC. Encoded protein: CASRDGQGDMQFF. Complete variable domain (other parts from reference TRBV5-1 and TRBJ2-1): KAGVTQTPRYLIKTRGQQVTLSCSPISGHRSVSWYQQTPGQGLQFLFEYFSETQRNKGNFPGRFSGRQFSNSRSEMNVSTLELGDSALYLCASRDGQGDMQFFGPGTRLTVL.

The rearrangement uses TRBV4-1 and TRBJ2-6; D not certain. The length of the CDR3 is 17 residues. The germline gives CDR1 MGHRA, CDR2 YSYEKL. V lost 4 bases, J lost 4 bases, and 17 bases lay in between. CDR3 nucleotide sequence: TGCGCCAGCAGCCGAAGTCTTGCGAGCTCAGGGGCCAACGTCCTGACTTTC. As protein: CASSRSLASSGANVLTF.

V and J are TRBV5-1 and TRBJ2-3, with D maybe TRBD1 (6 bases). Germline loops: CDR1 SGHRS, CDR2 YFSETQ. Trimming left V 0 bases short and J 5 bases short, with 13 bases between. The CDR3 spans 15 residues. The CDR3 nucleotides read TGCGCCAGCAGCTTGGACGGTAGGGGGAGAGATACGCAGTATTTT. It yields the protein CASSLDGRGRDTQYF.

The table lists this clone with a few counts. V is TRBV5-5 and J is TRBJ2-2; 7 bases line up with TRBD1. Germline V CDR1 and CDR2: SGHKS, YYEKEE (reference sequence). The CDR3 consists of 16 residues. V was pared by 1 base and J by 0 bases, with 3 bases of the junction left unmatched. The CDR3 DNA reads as TGTGCCAGCAGCTTGACCGGGACAGCGAACACCGGGGAGCTGTTTTTT. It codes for CASSLTGTANTGELFF.

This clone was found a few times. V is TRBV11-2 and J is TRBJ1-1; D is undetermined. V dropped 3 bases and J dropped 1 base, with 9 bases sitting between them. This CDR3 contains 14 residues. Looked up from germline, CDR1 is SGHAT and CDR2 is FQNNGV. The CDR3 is CASSFRAANTEAFF. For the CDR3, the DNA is TGTGCCAGCAGCTTTAGGGCAGCGAACACTGAAGCTTTCTTT.

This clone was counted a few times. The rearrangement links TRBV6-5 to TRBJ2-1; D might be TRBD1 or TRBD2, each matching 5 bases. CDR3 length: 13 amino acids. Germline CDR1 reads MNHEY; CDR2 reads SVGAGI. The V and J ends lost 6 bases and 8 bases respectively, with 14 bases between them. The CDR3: CASRGTGPYEQFF. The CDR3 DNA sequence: TGTGCCAGCAGGGGGACGGGTCCCTATGAGCAGTTCTTC.

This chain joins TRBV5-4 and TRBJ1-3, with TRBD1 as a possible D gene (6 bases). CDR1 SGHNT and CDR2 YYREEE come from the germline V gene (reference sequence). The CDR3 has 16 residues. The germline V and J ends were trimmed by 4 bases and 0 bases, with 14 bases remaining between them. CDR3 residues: CASSVDSFSSGNTIYF. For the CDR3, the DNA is TGTGCCAGCAGCGTGGACAGTTTCAGCTCTGGAAACACCATATATTTT.

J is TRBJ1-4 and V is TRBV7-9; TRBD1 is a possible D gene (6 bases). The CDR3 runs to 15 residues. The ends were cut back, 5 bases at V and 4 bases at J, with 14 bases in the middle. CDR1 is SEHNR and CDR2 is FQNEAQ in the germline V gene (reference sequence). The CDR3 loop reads CASSTGTRNNEKLFF. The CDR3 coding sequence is TGTGCCAGCAGCACCGGGACACGGAATAATGAAAAACTGTTTTTT.

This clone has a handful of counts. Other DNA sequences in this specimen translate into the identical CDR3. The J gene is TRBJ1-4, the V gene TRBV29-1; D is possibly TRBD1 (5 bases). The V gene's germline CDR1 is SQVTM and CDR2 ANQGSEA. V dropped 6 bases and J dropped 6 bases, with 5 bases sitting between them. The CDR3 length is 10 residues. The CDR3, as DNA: TGCAGCGTACAGGATGAAAAACTGTTTTTT. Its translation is CSVQDEKLFF.